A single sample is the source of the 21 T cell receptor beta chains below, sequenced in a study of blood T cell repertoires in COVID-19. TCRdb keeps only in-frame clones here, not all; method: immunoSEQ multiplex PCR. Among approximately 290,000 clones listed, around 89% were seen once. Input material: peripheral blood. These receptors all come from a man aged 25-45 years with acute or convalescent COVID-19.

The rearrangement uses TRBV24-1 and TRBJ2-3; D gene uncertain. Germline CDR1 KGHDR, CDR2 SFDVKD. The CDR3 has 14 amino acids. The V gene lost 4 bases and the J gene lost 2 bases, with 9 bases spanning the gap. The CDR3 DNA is TGTGCCACCAGTGACCAAACTTACACAGATACGCAGTATTTT. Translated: CATSDQTYTDTQYF.

CDR3 in DNA: TGTGCCAGCTCACCCGTATTTACAGGGGGAAACACCATATATTTT. It codes for CASSPVFTGGNTIYF. The chain carries TRBV18 and TRBJ1-3; the D gene is possibly TRBD1 (6 bases). Germline V gene lookup returns CDR1 KGHSH and CDR2 LQKENI. V was trimmed by 3 bases and J by 4 bases, leaving 13 bases between them. The CDR3 length is 15 residues.

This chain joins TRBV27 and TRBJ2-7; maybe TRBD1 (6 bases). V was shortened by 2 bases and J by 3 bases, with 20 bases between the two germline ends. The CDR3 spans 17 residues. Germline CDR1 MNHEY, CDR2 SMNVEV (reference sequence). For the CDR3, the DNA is TGTGCCAGCAGTTTAAGGGGGAGTCTCCTGGGGGTCTACGAGCAGTACTTC. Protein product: CASSLRGSLLGVYEQYF.

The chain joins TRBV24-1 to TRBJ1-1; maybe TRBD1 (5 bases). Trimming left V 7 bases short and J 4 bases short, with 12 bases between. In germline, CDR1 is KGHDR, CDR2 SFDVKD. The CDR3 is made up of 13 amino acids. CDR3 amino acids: CATREGRGTEAFF. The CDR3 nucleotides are TGTGCCACCAGGGAAGGGAGGGGCACTGAAGCTTTCTTT.

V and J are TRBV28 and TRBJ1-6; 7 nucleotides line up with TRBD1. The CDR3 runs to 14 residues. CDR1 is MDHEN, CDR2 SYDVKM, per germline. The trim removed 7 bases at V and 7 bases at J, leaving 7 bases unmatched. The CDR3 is CASTVNRGNSPLHF. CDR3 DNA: TGTGCCAGCACCGTCAACAGGGGAAATTCACCCCTCCACTTT.

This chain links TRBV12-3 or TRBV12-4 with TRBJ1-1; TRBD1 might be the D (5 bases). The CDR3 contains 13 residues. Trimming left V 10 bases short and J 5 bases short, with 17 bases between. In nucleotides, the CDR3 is TGTGCCACGTCAGGCAGGGTTGATACTGAAGCTTTCTTT. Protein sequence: CATSGRVDTEAFF.

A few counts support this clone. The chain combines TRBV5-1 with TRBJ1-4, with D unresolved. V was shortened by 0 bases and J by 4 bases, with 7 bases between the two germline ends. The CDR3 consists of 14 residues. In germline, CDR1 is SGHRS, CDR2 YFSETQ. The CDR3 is CASSLGQVNEKLFF. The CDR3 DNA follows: TGCGCCAGCAGCTTGGGCCAGGTTAATGAAAAACTGTTTTTT. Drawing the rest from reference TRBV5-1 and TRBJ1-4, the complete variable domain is KAGVTQTPRYLIKTRGQQVTLSCSPISGHRSVSWYQQTPGQGLQFLFEYFSETQRNKGNFPGRFSGRQFSNSRSEMNVSTLELGDSALYLCASSLGQVNEKLFFGSGTQLSVL.

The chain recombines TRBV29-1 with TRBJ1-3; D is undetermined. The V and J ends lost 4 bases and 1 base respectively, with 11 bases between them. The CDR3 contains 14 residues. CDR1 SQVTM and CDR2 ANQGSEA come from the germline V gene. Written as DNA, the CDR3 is TGCAGCGTTGGTTTCGAGGCATCTGGAAACACCATATATTTT. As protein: CSVGFEASGNTIYF.

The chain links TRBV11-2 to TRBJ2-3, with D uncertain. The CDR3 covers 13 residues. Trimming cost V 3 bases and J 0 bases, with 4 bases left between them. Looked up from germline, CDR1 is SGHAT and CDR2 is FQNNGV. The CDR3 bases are TGTGCCAGCAGCTTTTCTAGCACAGATACGCAGTATTTT. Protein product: CASSFSSTDTQYF.

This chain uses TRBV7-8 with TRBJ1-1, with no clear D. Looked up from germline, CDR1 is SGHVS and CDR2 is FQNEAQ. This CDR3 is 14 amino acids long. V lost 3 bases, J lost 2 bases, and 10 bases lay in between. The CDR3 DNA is TGTGCCAGCAGCTTGGGGAGATCCAACACTGAAGCTTTCTTT. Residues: CASSLGRSNTEAFF.

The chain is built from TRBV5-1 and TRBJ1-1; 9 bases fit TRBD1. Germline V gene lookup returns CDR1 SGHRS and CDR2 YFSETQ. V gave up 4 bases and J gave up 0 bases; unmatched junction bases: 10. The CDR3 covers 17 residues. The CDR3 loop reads CASSAGQGPLMNTEAFF. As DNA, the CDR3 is TGCGCCAGCAGCGCGGGACAGGGCCCCCTAATGAACACTGAAGCTTTCTTT.

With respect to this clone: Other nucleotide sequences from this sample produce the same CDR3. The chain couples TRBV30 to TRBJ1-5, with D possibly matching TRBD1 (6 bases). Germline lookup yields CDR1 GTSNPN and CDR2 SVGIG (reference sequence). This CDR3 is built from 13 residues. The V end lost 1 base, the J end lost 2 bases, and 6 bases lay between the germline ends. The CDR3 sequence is CAWSGTGNQPQHF. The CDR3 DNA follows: TGTGCCTGGAGTGGGACAGGCAATCAGCCCCAGCATTTT.

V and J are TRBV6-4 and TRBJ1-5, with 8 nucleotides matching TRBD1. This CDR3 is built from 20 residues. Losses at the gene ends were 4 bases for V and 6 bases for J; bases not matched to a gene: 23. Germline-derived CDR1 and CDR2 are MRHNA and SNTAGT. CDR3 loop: CASSAPYPATWTGSSQPQHF. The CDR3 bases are TGTGCCAGCAGTGCCCCCTACCCCGCGACGTGGACAGGGTCGAGTCAGCCCCAGCATTTT.

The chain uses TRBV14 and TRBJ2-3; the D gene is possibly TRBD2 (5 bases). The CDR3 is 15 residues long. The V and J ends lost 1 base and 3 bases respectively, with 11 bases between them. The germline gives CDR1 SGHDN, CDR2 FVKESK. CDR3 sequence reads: CASSQGTHNTDTQYF. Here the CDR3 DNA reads TGTGCCAGCAGCCAAGGGACTCATAATACAGATACGCAGTATTTT.

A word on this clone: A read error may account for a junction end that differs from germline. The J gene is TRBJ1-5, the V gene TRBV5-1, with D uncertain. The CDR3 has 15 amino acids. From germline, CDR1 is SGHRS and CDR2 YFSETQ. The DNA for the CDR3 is TGCGCCAGCAGCTTAGACGGTGATAGCCATCAGCCCCAGCATTTT. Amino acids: CASSLDGDSHQPQHF.

The CDR3 DNA reads as TGTGCCTGGACCTACGGTGGAGCGGAGAGGCGCACAGATACGCAGTATTTT. This sequence encodes CAWTYGGAERRTDTQYF. The chain uses TRBV30 and TRBJ2-3; perhaps TRBD2 as D (5 bases). The CDR3 consists of 17 residues. Germline loops: CDR1 GTSNPN, CDR2 SVGIG (reference sequence). V was cut by 4 bases and J by 1 base, with 21 bases left in between.

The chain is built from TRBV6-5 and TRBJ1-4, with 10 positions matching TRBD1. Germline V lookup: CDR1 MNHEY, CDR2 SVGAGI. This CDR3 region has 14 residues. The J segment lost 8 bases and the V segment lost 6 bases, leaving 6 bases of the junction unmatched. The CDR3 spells CASRFDRGHEKLFF. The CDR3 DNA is TGTGCCAGCAGGTTCGACAGGGGGCACGAAAAACTGTTTTTT.

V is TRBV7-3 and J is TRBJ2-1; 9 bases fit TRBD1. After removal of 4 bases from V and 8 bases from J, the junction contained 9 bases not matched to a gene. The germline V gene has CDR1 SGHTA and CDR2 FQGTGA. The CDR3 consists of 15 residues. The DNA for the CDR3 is TGTGCCAGCAGCTCTGCCGGGACAGGGTCCCATGAGCAGTTCTTC. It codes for CASSSAGTGSHEQFF.

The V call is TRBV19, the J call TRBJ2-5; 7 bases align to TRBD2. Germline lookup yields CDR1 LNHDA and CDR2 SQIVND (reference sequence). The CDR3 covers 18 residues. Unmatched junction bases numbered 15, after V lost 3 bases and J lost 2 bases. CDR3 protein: CASSIAGLYPPLQETQYF. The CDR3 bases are TGTGCCAGTAGTATCGCGGGACTATATCCGCCCTTACAAGAGACCCAGTACTTC.

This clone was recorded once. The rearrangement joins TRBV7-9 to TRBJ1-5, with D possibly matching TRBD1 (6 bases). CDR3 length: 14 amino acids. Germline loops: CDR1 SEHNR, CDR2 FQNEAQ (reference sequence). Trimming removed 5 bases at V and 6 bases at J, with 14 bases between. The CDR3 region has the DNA TGTGCCAGCAGCGCTGATACAGGGTCTCAGCCCCAGCATTTT. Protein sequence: CASSADTGSQPQHF.

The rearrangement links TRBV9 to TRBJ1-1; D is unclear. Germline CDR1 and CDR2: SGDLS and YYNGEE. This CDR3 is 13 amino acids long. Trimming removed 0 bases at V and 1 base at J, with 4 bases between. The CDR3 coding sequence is TGTGCCAGCAGCGTAGTGCGGAACACTGAAGCTTTCTTT. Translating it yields CASSVVRNTEAFF. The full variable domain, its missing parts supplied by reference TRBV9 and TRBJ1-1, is DSGVTQTPKHLITATGQRVTLRCSPRSGDLSVYWYQQSLDQGLQFLIQYYNGEERAKGNILERFSAQQFPDLHSELNLSSLELGDSALYFCASSVVRNTEAFFGQGTRLTVV.